These T cell receptor beta chains were read from a single sample in a study of shared clonotypes between healthy human individuals. Assay: immunoSEQ multiplex PCR; the TCRdb copy retains only in-frame clones and omits some. The sample lists 750,000 to 1,000,000 clones, more than 85% occurring once. Sequencing was carried out using naive CD8+ T cells sorted from blood. Source of these receptors: a man between 25 and 39 years old in good health. Both conserved end residues are part of each CDR3. The order of the fields is D gene, J gene, clone size, V gene, CDR3 length, CDR3 protein, CDR3 DNA. The D gene is left open where the match is weak. The listing skips clone size in some rows; elsewhere it reads once, few, many or a size class.

D gene: -; J gene: TRBJ1-2; clone size: -; V gene: TRBV9; CDR3 length: 14; CDR3 protein: CASSAKEDPYGYTF; CDR3 DNA: TGTGCCAGCAGCGCTAAAGAGGATCCATATGGCTACACCTTC
D gene: TRBD1; J gene: TRBJ2-7; clone size: -; V gene: TRBV7-9; CDR3 length: 13; CDR3 protein: CASSQTGVYEQYF; CDR3 DNA: TGTGCCAGCAGTCAGACAGGGGTTTACGAGCAGTACTTC
D gene: -; J gene: TRBJ2-1; clone size: -; V gene: TRBV9; CDR3 length: 14; CDR3 protein: CASSPWDQYNEQFF; CDR3 DNA: TGTGCCAGCAGCCCGTGGGACCAATACAATGAGCAGTTCTTC
D gene: TRBD2; J gene: TRBJ2-1; clone size: -; V gene: TRBV7-9; CDR3 length: 17; CDR3 protein: CASSSRLSGRDYNEQFF; CDR3 DNA: TGTGCCAGCAGTTCTCGTCTTAGCGGGAGGGACTACAATGAGCAGTTCTTC
D gene: -; J gene: TRBJ2-7; clone size: -; V gene: TRBV7-9; CDR3 length: 14; CDR3 protein: CASSLAERGYEQYF; CDR3 DNA: TGTGCCAGCAGCTTAGCGGAAAGGGGGTACGAGCAGTACTTC
D gene: TRBD1; J gene: TRBJ2-7; clone size: -; V gene: TRBV6-5; CDR3 length: 14; CDR3 protein: CASRPGTGFNEQYF; CDR3 DNA: TGTGCCAGCAGACCAGGGACAGGGTTCAACGAGCAGTACTTC
D gene: TRBD1; J gene: TRBJ2-7; clone size: -; V gene: TRBV18; CDR3 length: 15; CDR3 protein: CASSLPGQGKYEQYF; CDR3 DNA: TGTGCCAGCTCATTACCGGGACAGGGGAAGTACGAGCAGTACTTC
D gene: -; J gene: TRBJ1-2; clone size: -; V gene: TRBV6-4; CDR3 length: 12; CDR3 protein: CASSDSRRQMWF; CDR3 DNA: TGTGCCAGCAGTGACTCAAGAAGACAGATGTGGTTC
D gene: -; J gene: TRBJ2-7; clone size: -; V gene: TRBV9; CDR3 length: 13; CDR3 protein: CASSVGQSYEQYF; CDR3 DNA: TGTGCCAGCAGCGTAGGCCAGTCCTACGAGCAGTACTTC
D gene: -; J gene: TRBJ2-3; clone size: -; V gene: TRBV29-1; CDR3 length: 12; CDR3 protein: CSVYGTTDTQYF; CDR3 DNA: TGCAGCGTTTACGGGACCACAGATACGCAGTATTTT
D gene: -; J gene: TRBJ2-1; clone size: -; V gene: TRBV5-6; CDR3 length: 16; CDR3 protein: CASSGPGQSSYNEQFF; CDR3 DNA: TGTGCCAGCAGCGGACCGGGACAAAGCTCCTACAATGAGCAGTTCTTC
D gene: TRBD1; J gene: TRBJ2-7; clone size: -; V gene: TRBV6-5; CDR3 length: 15; CDR3 protein: CASSSRTGGFYEQYF; CDR3 DNA: TGTGCCAGCAGTTCCAGGACAGGGGGCTTCTACGAGCAGTACTTC
D gene: TRBD2; J gene: TRBJ2-7; clone size: few; V gene: TRBV5-1; CDR3 length: 15; CDR3 protein: CASSSEGSGSGEQYF; CDR3 DNA: TGCGCCAGCAGCTCCGAAGGTAGCGGGAGCGGTGAGCAGTACTTC
D gene: -; J gene: TRBJ2-1; clone size: few; V gene: TRBV5-5; CDR3 length: 13; CDR3 protein: CASSFDDYNEQFF; CDR3 DNA: TGTGCCAGCAGTTTCGACGACTACAATGAGCAGTTCTTC
D gene: -; J gene: TRBJ2-3; clone size: -; V gene: TRBV7-8; CDR3 length: 15; CDR3 protein: CASSLARSSTDTQYF; CDR3 DNA: TGTGCCAGCAGCTTAGCCAGGTCTAGCACAGATACGCAGTATTTT
D gene: -; J gene: TRBJ2-5; clone size: -; V gene: TRBV9; CDR3 length: 12; CDR3 protein: CASSVDDETQYF; CDR3 DNA: TGTGCCAGCAGCGTAGATGATGAGACCCAGTACTTC
D gene: -; J gene: TRBJ2-7; clone size: -; V gene: TRBV27; CDR3 length: 16; CDR3 protein: CASSAQGLRGIDEQYF; CDR3 DNA: TGTGCCAGCAGTGCGCAGGGCCTAAGGGGTATCGACGAGCAGTACTTC
D gene: -; J gene: TRBJ2-1; clone size: few; V gene: TRBV6-5; CDR3 length: 14; CDR3 protein: CASSQRKTRNEQFF; CDR3 DNA: TGTGCCAGCAGCCAACGTAAGACTAGGAATGAGCAGTTCTTC
D gene: -; J gene: TRBJ1-1; clone size: -; V gene: TRBV6-6; CDR3 length: 12; CDR3 protein: CASRSLAIRAFF; CDR3 DNA: TGTGCCAGCAGGTCCCTCGCCATCCGGGCTTTCTTT
D gene: -; J gene: TRBJ1-1; clone size: -; V gene: TRBV28; CDR3 length: 16; CDR3 protein: CASSLPGGYVDTEAFF; CDR3 DNA: TGTGCCAGCAGTTTACCGGGGGGCTATGTGGACACTGAAGCTTTCTTT
D gene: TRBD1; J gene: TRBJ2-7; clone size: -; V gene: TRBV27; CDR3 length: 16; CDR3 protein: CASSLSATGGIYEQYF; CDR3 DNA: TGTGCCAGCAGTTTATCCGCGACAGGGGGCATCTACGAGCAGTACTTC
D gene: -; J gene: TRBJ2-1; clone size: -; V gene: TRBV18; CDR3 length: 15; CDR3 protein: CASSPPQLEYNEQFF; CDR3 DNA: TGTGCCAGCTCACCACCACAGTTAGAATACAATGAGCAGTTCTTC
D gene: -; J gene: TRBJ2-1; clone size: -; V gene: TRBV27; CDR3 length: 15; CDR3 protein: CASRGGSSSYNEQFF; CDR3 DNA: TGTGCCAGCCGTGGGGGGTCTAGCTCCTACAATGAGCAGTTCTTC
D gene: -; J gene: TRBJ2-7; clone size: -; V gene: TRBV14; CDR3 length: 15; CDR3 protein: CASSQDRRGTYEQYF; CDR3 DNA: TGTGCCAGCAGCCAAGATAGGAGGGGGACCTACGAGCAGTACTTC
D gene: -; J gene: TRBJ2-1; clone size: -; V gene: TRBV29-1; CDR3 length: 16; CDR3 protein: CSVEAASAGSYNEQFF; CDR3 DNA: TGCAGCGTTGAAGCGGCTAGCGCCGGCTCCTACAATGAGCAGTTCTTC
D gene: -; J gene: TRBJ2-2; clone size: -; V gene: TRBV5-1; CDR3 length: 15; CDR3 protein: CASSLGLGGAGELFF; CDR3 DNA: TGCGCCAGCAGCTTGGGGCTAGGCGGGGCCGGGGAGCTGTTTTTT
D gene: -; J gene: TRBJ2-7; clone size: once; V gene: TRBV7-8; CDR3 length: 13; CDR3 protein: CASSLDASYEQYF; CDR3 DNA: TGTGCCAGCAGCTTAGACGCCTCATACGAGCAGTACTTC
D gene: -; J gene: TRBJ2-3; clone size: -; V gene: TRBV27; CDR3 length: 16; CDR3 protein: CASSYSPSGTTDTQYF; CDR3 DNA: TGTGCCAGCAGTTATTCCCCGAGCGGAACCACAGATACGCAGTATTTT
D gene: TRBD2; J gene: TRBJ2-3; clone size: -; V gene: TRBV4-2; CDR3 length: 21; CDR3 protein: CASSQDFQGLAGVREADTQYF; CDR3 DNA: TGTGCCAGCAGCCAAGATTTCCAGGGACTAGCGGGAGTCAGGGAGGCGGATACGCAGTATTTT
D gene: -; J gene: TRBJ1-3; clone size: few; V gene: TRBV5-1; CDR3 length: 15; CDR3 protein: CASSLDQRSGNTIYF; CDR3 DNA: TGCGCCAGCAGCTTGGATCAACGCTCTGGAAACACCATATATTTT
D gene: -; J gene: TRBJ1-2; clone size: -; V gene: TRBV27; CDR3 length: 15; CDR3 protein: CASSLLEGGRNGYTF; CDR3 DNA: TGTGCCAGCAGTTTATTAGAGGGGGGTAGGAATGGCTACACCTTC
D gene: -; J gene: TRBJ2-1; clone size: -; V gene: TRBV2; CDR3 length: 12; CDR3 protein: CASSGLYNEQFF; CDR3 DNA: TGTGCCAGCAGTGGACTGTACAATGAGCAGTTCTTC
D gene: -; J gene: TRBJ1-5; clone size: -; V gene: TRBV4-2; CDR3 length: 19; CDR3 protein: CASSQNLGRYSAGNQPQHF; CDR3 DNA: TGTGCCAGCAGCCAGAACCTGGGCCGGTACTCCGCAGGGAATCAGCCCCAGCATTTT
D gene: -; J gene: TRBJ2-7; clone size: -; V gene: TRBV5-5; CDR3 length: 12; CDR3 protein: CASSLKTNEQYF; CDR3 DNA: TGTGCCAGCAGCTTGAAGACAAACGAGCAGTACTTC
D gene: TRBD2; J gene: TRBJ2-4; clone size: -; V gene: TRBV5-1; CDR3 length: 17; CDR3 protein: CASSLVLAGGPENIQYF; CDR3 DNA: TGCGCCAGCAGCTTGGTACTAGCGGGAGGGCCCGAAAACATTCAGTACTTC
D gene: TRBD1; J gene: TRBJ2-5; clone size: -; V gene: TRBV5-1; CDR3 length: 13; CDR3 protein: CASSPDRGETQYF; CDR3 DNA: TGCGCCAGCAGCCCAGACAGGGGAGAGACCCAGTACTTC
D gene: -; J gene: TRBJ2-7; clone size: few; V gene: TRBV27; CDR3 length: 14; CDR3 protein: CASSLVGTTYEQYF; CDR3 DNA: TGTGCCAGCAGTTTGGTAGGGACCACCTACGAGCAGTACTTC
D gene: TRBD2; J gene: TRBJ2-7; clone size: -; V gene: TRBV19; CDR3 length: 15; CDR3 protein: CASSPWNLASGEQYF; CDR3 DNA: TGTGCCAGTAGTCCCTGGAACTTGGCTAGCGGCGAGCAGTACTTC
D gene: TRBD2; J gene: TRBJ2-7; clone size: -; V gene: TRBV5-6; CDR3 length: 17; CDR3 protein: CASSLSSGSIGLLEQYF; CDR3 DNA: TGTGCCAGCAGCTTGTCTAGCGGGAGCATCGGTCTGCTCGAGCAGTACTTC
D gene: TRBD1; J gene: TRBJ1-4; clone size: -; V gene: TRBV7-9; CDR3 length: 18; CDR3 protein: CASSPSGTGGRTNEKLFF; CDR3 DNA: TGTGCCAGCAGCCCAAGCGGGACAGGGGGCAGAACTAATGAAAAACTGTTTTTT
D gene: TRBD1; J gene: TRBJ2-2; clone size: -; V gene: TRBV5-1; CDR3 length: 15; CDR3 protein: CASSSRQGNTGELFF; CDR3 DNA: TGCGCCAGCAGCTCCCGACAGGGGAACACCGGGGAGCTGTTTTTT
D gene: -; J gene: TRBJ1-2; clone size: once; V gene: TRBV7-3; CDR3 length: 15; CDR3 protein: CASSLTGGPNYGYTF; CDR3 DNA: TGTGCCAGCAGCTTAACAGGCGGCCCTAACTATGGCTACACCTTC